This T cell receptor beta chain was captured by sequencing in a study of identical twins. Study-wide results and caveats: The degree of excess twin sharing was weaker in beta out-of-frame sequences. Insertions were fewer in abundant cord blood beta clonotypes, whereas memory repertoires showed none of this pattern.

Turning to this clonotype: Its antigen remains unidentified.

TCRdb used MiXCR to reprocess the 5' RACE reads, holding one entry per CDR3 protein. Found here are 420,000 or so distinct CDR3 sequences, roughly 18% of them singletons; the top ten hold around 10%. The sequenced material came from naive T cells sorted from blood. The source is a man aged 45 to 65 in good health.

The CDR3 DNA reads TGCGCCAGCAGCTCGGTGGCAGGGTCCCCAGATACGCAGTATTTT. Protein: CASSSVAGSPDTQYF. V gene TRBV5-1 combines with J gene TRBJ2-3; weak D call: TRBD1 (5 bases). Looked up from germline, CDR1 is SGHRS and CDR2 is YFSETQ. This CDR3 contains 15 residues. V was pared by 3 bases and J by 4 bases, with 15 bases between.